The entry below gives a single T cell receptor beta chain sequence along with its context. CDR3 length: 15 residues. Looked up from germline, CDR1 is LNHDA and CDR2 is SQIVND (reference sequence). The V end was cut by 8 bases, the J end by 0 bases, with 13 bases between. The source of the sample is a study of control samples from healthy donors and cancer patients. This table comes from immunoSEQ multiplex PCR, and its TCRdb copy is limited to in-frame clones, with some not included. This table holds fewer than 100,000 clones, roughly four fifths found once. The sequence was collected from a man aged 55 to 70 in good health. V is TRBV19 and J is TRBJ2-2; D not resolved. Sequencing used blood. For the CDR3, the DNA is TGTGCCAGTTCCCCAAGCAGTGCGAACACCGGGGAGCTGTTTTTT. Translated: CASSPSSANTGELFF.